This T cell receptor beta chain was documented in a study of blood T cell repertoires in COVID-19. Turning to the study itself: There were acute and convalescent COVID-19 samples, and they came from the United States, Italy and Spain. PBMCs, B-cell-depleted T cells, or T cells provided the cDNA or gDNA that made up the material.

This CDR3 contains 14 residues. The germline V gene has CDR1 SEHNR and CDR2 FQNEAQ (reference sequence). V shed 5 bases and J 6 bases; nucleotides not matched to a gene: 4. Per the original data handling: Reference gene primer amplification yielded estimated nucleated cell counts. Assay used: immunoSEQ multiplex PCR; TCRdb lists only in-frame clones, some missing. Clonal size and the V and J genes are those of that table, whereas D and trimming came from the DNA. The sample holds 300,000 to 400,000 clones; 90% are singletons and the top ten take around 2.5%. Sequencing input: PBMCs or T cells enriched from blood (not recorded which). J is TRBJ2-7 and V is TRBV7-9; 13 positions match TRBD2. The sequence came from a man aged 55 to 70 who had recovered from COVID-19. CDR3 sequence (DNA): TGTGCCAGCAGCCCCGGACTAGCGGGGGCCGAGCAGTACTTC. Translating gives CASSPGLAGAEQYF. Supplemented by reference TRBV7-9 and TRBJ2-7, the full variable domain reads DTGVSQNPRHKITKRGQNVTFRCDPISEHNRLYWYRQTLGQGPEFLTYFQNEAQLEKSRLLSDRFSAERPKGSFSTLEIQRTEQGDSAMYLCASSPGLAGAEQYFGPGTRLTVT.